This passage covers 13 T cell receptor beta chains from one sample sequenced in a study of T cell responses to AZD1222 COVID-19 vaccine. Repertoires were generated with immunoSEQ multiplex PCR, while TCRdb's copy carries only in-frame clones and drops some. The sample has roughly 150,000 clones, 75% to 90% seen once. Sequencing used peripheral blood, obtained 28 days after the second AZD1222 dose. The receptors shown here come from an adult who received the AZD1222 COVID-19 vaccine.

This rearrangement joins TRBV3-1 (or the pseudogene TRBV3-2) to TRBJ2-4; unclear D gene. CDR1 and CDR2 (germline): LGHDT, YNNKEL (reference sequence). The CDR3 totals 14 residues. V lost 0 bases, J lost 4 bases, and 7 bases lay in between. The CDR3 nucleotides are TGTGCCAGCAGCCAAGAGTTGATTAAAAACATTCAGTACTTC. Protein sequence: CASSQELIKNIQYF.

The V call is TRBV7-8, the J call TRBJ2-7, with 8 bases lining up with TRBD1. V was pared by 5 bases and J by 1 base, with 13 bases of the junction left unmatched. This CDR3 spans 17 amino acids. Germline CDR1 SGHVS, CDR2 FQNEAQ. CDR3 region: CASSSPPWDRNSYEQYF. CDR3 DNA: TGTGCCAGCAGCAGCCCCCCCTGGGACAGGAATTCCTACGAGCAGTACTTC.

V and J are TRBV6-6 and TRBJ2-3, with D unclear. With 2 bases removed from V and 6 bases from J, the gap between germline ends came to 15 bases. Germline V lookup: CDR1 MNHNY, CDR2 SVGAGI (reference sequence). This CDR3 is 15 amino acids long. This chain's CDR3 is CASSYAGGVQDTQYF. The CDR3, as DNA: TGTGCCAGCAGTTACGCCGGTGGTGTTCAGGATACGCAGTATTTT.

The V gene is TRBV21-1, the J gene TRBJ2-3; TRBD2, the D gene given by the table, was not confirmed from the DNA. TRBV21-1 is a documented pseudogene. CDR3 length: 16 residues. The DNA of the CDR3 is TGTGCCAGCAGCAAAGTCTGCGGGAGGGCCACAGATACGCAGTATTTT. This sequence encodes CASSKVCGRATDTQYF.

The rearrangement links TRBV7-2 to TRBJ2-5; D remains ambiguous. V was cut by 5 bases and J by 2 bases, with 3 bases left in between. The CDR3 runs 11 residues. Germline V gene lookup returns CDR1 SGHTA and CDR2 FQGNSA. This chain's CDR3 is CASSIQETQYF. The DNA for the CDR3 is TGTGCCAGCAGCATACAAGAGACCCAGTACTTC. Combining the CDR3 with reference TRBV7-2 and TRBJ2-5 gives the whole variable domain GAGVSQSPSNKVTEKGKDVELRCDPISGHTALYWYRQSLGQGLEFLIYFQGNSAPDKSGLPSDRFSAERTGGSVSTLTIQRTQQEDSAVYLCASSIQETQYFGPGTRLLVL.

V gene TRBV21-1 combines with J gene TRBJ1-5; no check of the table's D call, TRBD1, against the DNA was made. TRBV21-1 is labeled a pseudogene. The CDR3 has 13 amino acids. The CDR3 coding sequence is TGTGCCAGCAGCAAGACAGGGAATCAGCCCCAGCATTTT. Translation: CASSKTGNQPQHF.

This chain links TRBV9 with TRBJ1-3; no firm D call. The germline V and J ends were trimmed by 3 bases and 0 bases, with 16 bases remaining between them. The CDR3 is made up of 17 amino acids. The germline CDR1 and CDR2 sequences are SGDLS and YYNGEE. CDR3 nucleotides: TGTGCCAGCAGCGGAGGTGGAGGTTTAGGCTCTGGAAACACCATATATTTT. Translated: CASSGGGGLGSGNTIYF.

This clone appeared a few times. This sequence joins TRBV30 and TRBJ1-5, with 10 bases aligning to TRBD1. Germline V CDR1 and CDR2: GTSNPN, SVGIG (reference sequence). The CDR3 length is 16 residues. The V segment lost 2 bases and the J segment 2 bases; nucleotides outside the gene matches: 6. The CDR3 sequence is CAWSTGQGVGNQPQHF. The CDR3 nucleotides are TGTGCCTGGAGTACAGGACAGGGGGTGGGCAATCAGCCCCAGCATTTT. Using reference TRBV30 and TRBJ1-5 for the parts outside the CDR3, the full variable domain is SQTIHQWPATLVQPVGSPLSLECTVEGTSNPNLYWYRQAAGRGLQLLFYSVGIGQISSEVPQNLSASRPQDRQFILSSKKLLLSDSGFYLCAWSTGQGVGNQPQHFGDGTRLSIL.

This clone was seen just once. V gene TRBV2 combines with J gene TRBJ1-5, with a tentative D call TRBD1 (5 bases). With 2 bases removed from V and 7 bases from J, the gap between germline ends came to 12 bases. This CDR3 contains 14 residues. The germline CDR1 and CDR2 sequences are SNHLY and FYNNEI. The CDR3 reads CASSESARTQPQHF. CDR3 coding DNA: TGTGCCAGCAGTGAAAGTGCCAGGACACAGCCCCAGCATTTT.

This chain joins TRBV7-3 and TRBJ2-5; D gene ambiguous. The V and J ends lost 1 base and 2 bases respectively, with 14 bases between them. This CDR3 is built from 16 residues. Germline CDR1 reads SGHTA; CDR2 reads FQGTGA. Here the CDR3 reads CASSLSLGIGQETQYF. CDR3 in DNA: TGTGCCAGCAGCTTAAGTCTGGGGATAGGACAAGAGACCCAGTACTTC.

V is TRBV28 and J is TRBJ1-2; D call uncertain. V was clipped by 2 bases and J by 0 bases, with 4 bases between them. This CDR3 is 13 amino acids long. Germline lookup yields CDR1 MDHEN and CDR2 SYDVKM. This chain's CDR3 is CASSLATNYGYTF. DNA for the CDR3: TGTGCCAGCAGTTTAGCGACTAACTATGGCTACACCTTC.

This clone is a singleton in its sample. V and J are TRBV6-6 and TRBJ1-4, with 7 positions matching TRBD1. The CDR3 totals 15 residues. V lost 5 bases to trimming and J lost 6 bases; unmatched junction nucleotides: 9. Germline lookup yields CDR1 MNHNY and CDR2 SVGAGI (reference sequence). The CDR3 DNA follows: TGTGCCAGCAGTCGTCGACAGGGATGGGATGAAAAACTGTTTTTT. Amino acids: CASSRRQGWDEKLFF.

J is TRBJ1-1 and V is TRBV28; D perhaps matches TRBD1 (5 bases). CDR1 MDHEN and CDR2 SYDVKM come from the germline V gene. The V and J ends lost 3 bases and 8 bases respectively, with 13 bases between them. This CDR3 has 13 amino acids. CDR3 coding DNA: TGTGCCAGCAGTTTCCGGGACCGCCTCGAAGCTTTCTTT. This gives the protein CASSFRDRLEAFF. Full variable domain (remainder filled in from reference TRBV28 and TRBJ1-1): DVKVTQSSRYLVKRTGEKVFLECVQDMDHENMFWYRQDPGLGLRLIYFSYDVKMKEKGDIPEGYSVSREKKERFSLILESASTNQTSMYLCASSFRDRLEAFFGQGTRLTVV.